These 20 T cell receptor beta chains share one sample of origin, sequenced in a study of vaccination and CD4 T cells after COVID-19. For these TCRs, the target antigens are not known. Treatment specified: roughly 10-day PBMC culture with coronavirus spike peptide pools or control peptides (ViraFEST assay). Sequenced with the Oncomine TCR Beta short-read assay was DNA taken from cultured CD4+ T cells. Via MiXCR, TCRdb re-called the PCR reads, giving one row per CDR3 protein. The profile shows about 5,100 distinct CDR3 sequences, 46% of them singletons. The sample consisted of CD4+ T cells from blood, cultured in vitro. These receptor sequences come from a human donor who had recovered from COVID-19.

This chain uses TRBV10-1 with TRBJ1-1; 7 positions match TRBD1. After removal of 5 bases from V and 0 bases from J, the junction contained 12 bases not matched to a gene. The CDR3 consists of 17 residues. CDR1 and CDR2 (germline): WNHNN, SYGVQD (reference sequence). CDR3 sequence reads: CASSSQGTATMNTEAFF. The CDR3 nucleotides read TGCGCCAGCAGTTCCCAAGGGACAGCAACAATGAACACTGAAGCTTTCTTT.

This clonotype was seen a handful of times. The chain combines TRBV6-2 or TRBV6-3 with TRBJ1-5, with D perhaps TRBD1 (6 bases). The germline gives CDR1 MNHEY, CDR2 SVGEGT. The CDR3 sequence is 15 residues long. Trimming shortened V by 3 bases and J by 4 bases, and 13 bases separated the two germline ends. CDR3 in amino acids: CASSYFRGRNQPQHF. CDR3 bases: TGTGCCAGCAGTTATTTCAGGGGAAGGAATCAGCCCCAGCATTTT.

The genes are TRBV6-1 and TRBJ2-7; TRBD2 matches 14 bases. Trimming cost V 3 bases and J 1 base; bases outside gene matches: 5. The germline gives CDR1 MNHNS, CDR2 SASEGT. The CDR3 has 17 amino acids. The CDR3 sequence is CASSETSGGAFSYEQYF. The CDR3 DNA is TGTGCCAGCAGTGAGACTAGCGGGGGGGCCTTTTCCTACGAGCAGTACTTC.

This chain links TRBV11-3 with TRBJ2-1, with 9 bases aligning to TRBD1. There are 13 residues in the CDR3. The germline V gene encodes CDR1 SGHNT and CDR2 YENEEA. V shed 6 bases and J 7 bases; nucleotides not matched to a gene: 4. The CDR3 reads CASRGTGMNEQFF. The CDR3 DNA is TGTGCCAGCAGGGGGACAGGGATGAATGAGCAGTTCTTC.

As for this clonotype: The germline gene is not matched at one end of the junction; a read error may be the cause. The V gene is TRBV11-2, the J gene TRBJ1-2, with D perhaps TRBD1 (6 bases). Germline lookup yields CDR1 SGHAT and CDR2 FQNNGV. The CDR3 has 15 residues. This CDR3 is CASCLSGAKDHGYTF. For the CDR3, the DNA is TGTGCCAGCTGCTTGTCGGGGGCGAAAGATCATGGCTACACCTTC.

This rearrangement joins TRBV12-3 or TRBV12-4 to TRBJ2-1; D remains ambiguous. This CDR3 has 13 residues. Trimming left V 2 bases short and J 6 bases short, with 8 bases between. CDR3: CASSLFLGNEQFF. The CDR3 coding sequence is TGTGCCAGCAGTTTATTTCTGGGCAATGAGCAGTTCTTC.

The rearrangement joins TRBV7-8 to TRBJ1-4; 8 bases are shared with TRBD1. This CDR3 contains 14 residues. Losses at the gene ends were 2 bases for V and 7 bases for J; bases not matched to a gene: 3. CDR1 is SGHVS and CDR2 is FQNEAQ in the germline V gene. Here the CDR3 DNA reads TGTGCCAGCAGCTTATCAGGGGGCCGTGAAAAACTGTTTTTT. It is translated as CASSLSGGREKLFF.

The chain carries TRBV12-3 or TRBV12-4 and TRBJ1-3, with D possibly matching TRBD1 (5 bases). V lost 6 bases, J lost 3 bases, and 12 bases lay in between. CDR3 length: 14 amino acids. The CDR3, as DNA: TGTGCCAGCAGCCGGGGGACGTTTGGAAACACCATATATTTT. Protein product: CASSRGTFGNTIYF.

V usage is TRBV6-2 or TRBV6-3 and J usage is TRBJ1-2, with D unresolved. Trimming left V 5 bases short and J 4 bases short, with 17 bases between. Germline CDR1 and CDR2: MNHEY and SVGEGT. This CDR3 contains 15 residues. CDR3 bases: TGTGCCAGCAGTACCGCAAGGGCAGGCTTCTATGGCTACACCTTC. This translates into CASSTARAGFYGYTF.

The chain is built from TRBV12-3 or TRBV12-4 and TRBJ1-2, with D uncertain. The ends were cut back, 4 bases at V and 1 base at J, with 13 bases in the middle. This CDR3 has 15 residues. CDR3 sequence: CASSSTVTLNYGYTF. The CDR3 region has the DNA TGTGCCAGCAGTTCGACGGTAACCCTTAACTATGGCTACACCTTC.

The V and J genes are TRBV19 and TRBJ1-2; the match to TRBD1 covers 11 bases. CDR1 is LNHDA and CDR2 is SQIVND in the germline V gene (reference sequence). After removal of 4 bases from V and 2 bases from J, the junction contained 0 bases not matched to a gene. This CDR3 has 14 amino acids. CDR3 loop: CASSRDRGNYGYTF. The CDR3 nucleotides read TGTGCCAGTAGTAGGGACAGGGGGAACTATGGCTACACCTTC. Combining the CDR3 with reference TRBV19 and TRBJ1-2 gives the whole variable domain DGGITQSPKYLFRKEGQNVTLSCEQNLNHDAMYWYRQDPGQGLRLIYYSQIVNDFQKGDIAEGYSVSREKKESFPLTVTSAQKNPTAFYLCASSRDRGNYGYTFGSGTRLTVV.

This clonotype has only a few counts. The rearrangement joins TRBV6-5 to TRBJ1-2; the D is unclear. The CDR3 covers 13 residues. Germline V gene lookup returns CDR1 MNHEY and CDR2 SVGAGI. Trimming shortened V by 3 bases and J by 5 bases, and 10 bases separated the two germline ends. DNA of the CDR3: TGTGCCAGCAGTTATAGGACGGGGTATGGCTACACCTTC. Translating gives CASSYRTGYGYTF.

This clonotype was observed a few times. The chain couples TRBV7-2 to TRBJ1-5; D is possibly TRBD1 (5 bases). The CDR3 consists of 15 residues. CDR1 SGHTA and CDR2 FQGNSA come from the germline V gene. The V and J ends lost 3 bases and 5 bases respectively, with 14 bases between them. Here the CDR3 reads CASSLGRGTDQPQHF. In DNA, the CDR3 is TGTGCCAGCAGCTTGGGCCGGGGGACCGATCAGCCCCAGCATTTT.

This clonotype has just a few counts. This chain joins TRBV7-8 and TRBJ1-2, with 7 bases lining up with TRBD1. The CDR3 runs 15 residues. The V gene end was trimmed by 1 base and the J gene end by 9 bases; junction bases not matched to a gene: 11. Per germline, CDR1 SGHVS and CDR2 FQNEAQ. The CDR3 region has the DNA TGTGCCAGCAGCTTAGACCTGAACAGGGGTTTGAGCTACACCTTC. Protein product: CASSLDLNRGLSYTF.

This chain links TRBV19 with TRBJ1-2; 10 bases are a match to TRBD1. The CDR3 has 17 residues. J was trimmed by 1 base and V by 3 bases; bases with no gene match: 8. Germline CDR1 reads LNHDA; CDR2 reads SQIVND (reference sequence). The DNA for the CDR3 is TGTGCCAGTAGTATGGCCCCAGGGACAGGGGTTAACTATGGCTACACCTTC. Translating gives CASSMAPGTGVNYGYTF.

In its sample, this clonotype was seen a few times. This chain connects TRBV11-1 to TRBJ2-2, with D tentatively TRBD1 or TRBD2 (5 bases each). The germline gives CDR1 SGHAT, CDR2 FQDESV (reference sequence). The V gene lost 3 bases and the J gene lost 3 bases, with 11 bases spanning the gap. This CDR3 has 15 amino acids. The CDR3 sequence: CASSFGGPYTGELFF. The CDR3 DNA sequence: TGTGCCAGCAGCTTTGGGGGACCTTACACCGGGGAGCTGTTTTTT.

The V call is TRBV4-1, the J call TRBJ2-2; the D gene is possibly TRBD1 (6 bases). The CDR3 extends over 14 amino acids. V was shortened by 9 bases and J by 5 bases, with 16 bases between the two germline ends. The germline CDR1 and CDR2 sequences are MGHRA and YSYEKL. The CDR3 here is CASQGTGRTGELFF. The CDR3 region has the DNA TGCGCCAGTCAAGGTACAGGGCGGACCGGGGAGCTGTTTTTT.

CDR3 nucleotide sequence: TGCAGTGCTAATGGAGGACAGGGAAACTATGGCTACACCTTC. Its protein is CSANGGQGNYGYTF. This chain joins TRBV20-1 and TRBJ1-2; 8 positions agree with TRBD1. The ends lost 4 bases at V and 2 bases at J; junction bases unmatched: 6. Per the germline V gene, CDR1 is DFQATT and CDR2 is SNEGSKA (reference sequence). The length of the CDR3 is 14 residues.

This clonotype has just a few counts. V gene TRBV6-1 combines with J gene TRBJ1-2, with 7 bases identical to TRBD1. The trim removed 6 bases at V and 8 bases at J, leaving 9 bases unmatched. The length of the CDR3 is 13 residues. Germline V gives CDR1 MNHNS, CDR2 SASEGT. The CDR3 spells CASRLDRDVGYTF. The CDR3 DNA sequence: TGTGCCAGCAGATTAGACAGGGATGTCGGCTACACCTTC.

CDR3: CASSQEESNQPQHF. In DNA, the CDR3 is TGCGCCAGCAGCCAAGAGGAAAGCAATCAGCCCCAGCATTTT. The chain employs TRBV4-1 and TRBJ1-5; D gene unclear. Trimming took 0 bases from V and 1 from J, leaving 4 bases between them. Germline-derived CDR1 and CDR2 are MGHRA and YSYEKL. CDR3 length equals 14 residues.